This is a list of T cell receptor beta chains from one sample in a study of CD8+ T cells in alopecia areata. The assay was immunoSEQ multiplex PCR, and TCRdb's table has in-frame clones only and misses some. Here the sample spans around 4,900 clones, 91% being singletons. The material was skin, obtained at week 4, from a patient treated with tofacitinib. The receptors here all came from a human donor with alopecia areata. The CDR3 runs from the conserved cysteine through the conserved F or W. The D gene is left open where the match is weak. Rows may omit the clone size; those that give it use once, few, many or a size class.

>TRBD2|TRBV7-9|TRBJ2-1|-
CASSDRLAGYNEQFF
TGTGCCAGCAGCGATCGACTAGCCGGCTACAATGAGCAGTTCTTC
>TRBD1|TRBV29-1|TRBJ1-2|-
CSVPTGISPGQTNGYTF
TGCAGCGTGCCCACCGGAATAAGCCCGGGACAGACAAATGGCTACACCTTC
>-|TRBV5-8|TRBJ2-1|-
CASSLYGNNEQFF
TGTGCCAGCAGCTTGTACGGGAATAATGAGCAGTTCTTC
>TRBD1|TRBV5-1|TRBJ2-7|once
CASSTPGGESYEQYF
TGCGCCAGCAGCACACCAGGGGGCGAATCGTACGAGCAGTACTTC
>TRBD2|TRBV4-1|TRBJ2-7|-
CASSQANLISGGLEQYF
TGCGCCAGCAGCCAAGCTAACCTGATTAGCGGGGGGCTCGAGCAGTACTTC
>-|TRBV7-8|TRBJ2-7|-
CASSPGTVSYEQYF
TGTGCCAGCAGCCCAGGGACGGTCTCCTACGAGCAGTACTTC
>TRBD2|TRBV7-2|TRBJ2-3|-
CASSLLAGAGTDTQYF
TGTGCCAGCAGCTTACTAGCGGGTGCTGGCACAGATACGCAGTATTTT
>TRBD2|TRBV9|TRBJ2-3|once
CASSVAALAGSTDTQYF
TGTGCCAGCAGCGTAGCTGCCCTAGCGGGGAGCACAGATACGCAGTATTTT
>-|TRBV29-1|TRBJ2-7|-
CSVEQGNEQYF
TGCAGCGTTGAGCAGGGAAACGAGCAGTACTTC
>TRBD1|TRBV4-1|TRBJ2-6|-
CASSVIGTGFSAGANVLTF
TGCGCCAGCAGCGTTATCGGGACAGGGTTCTCCGCTGGGGCCAACGTCCTGACTTTC
>-|TRBV6-6|TRBJ1-1|-
CASTTGGGRPEAFF
TGTGCCAGCACCACGGGAGGGGGGAGGCCTGAAGCTTTCTTT
>-|TRBV5-1|TRBJ1-6|-
CASSRSLRGNDSPLHF
TGCGCCAGCAGCCGAAGCTTGCGAGGGAACGATTCACCCCTCCACTTT
>-|TRBV29-1|TRBJ1-2|-
CSVEAAGVGYTF
TGCAGCGTTGAAGCGGCAGGGGTTGGCTACACCTTC
>TRBD2|TRBV18|TRBJ2-1|-
CASSPPSLAVGEQFF
TGTGCCAGCTCACCACCGAGCCTAGCGGTAGGTGAGCAGTTCTTC